The 26 T cell receptor beta chains listed next were all sequenced from one sample in a study of control samples from healthy donors and cancer patients. TCRdb's copy holds only in-frame clones and misses some; the assay was immunoSEQ multiplex PCR. There are 150,000 to 200,000 clones in the sample; approximately 86% occur only once, and approximately 1.8% lies in the top ten. The material sequenced was blood. The source of these receptors is a man aged 18 to 29 in good health.

This clone turned up a few times. This chain connects TRBV9 to TRBJ2-1; no clear D. Trimming left V 1 base short and J 0 bases short, with 8 bases between. The CDR3 contains 15 residues. The germline V gene has CDR1 SGDLS and CDR2 YYNGEE. CDR3 nucleotides: TGTGCCAGCAGCGTAAGGCAGAGCTCCTACAATGAGCAGTTCTTC. This encodes CASSVRQSSYNEQFF.

The V and J genes are TRBV5-8 and TRBJ1-1; D possibly corresponds to TRBD1 (6 bases). The CDR3 has 14 residues. Germline V gives CDR1 SGHTS, CDR2 YDEGEE. CDR3 DNA sequence: TGTGCAGTCAGAAGGGGGAGGGAGGGCACTGAAGCTTTCTTT. This translates into CAVRRGREGTEAFF. Variable domain in full (rest from reference TRBV5-8 and TRBJ1-1): EAGVTQSPTHLIKTRGQQATLRCSPISGHTSVYWYQQALGLGLQFLLWYDEGEERNRGNFPPRFSGRQFPNYSSELNVNALELEDSALYLCAVRRGREGTEAFFGQGTRLTVV.

The chain is built from TRBV6-5 and TRBJ2-1; D perhaps matches TRBD2 (6 bases). There are 15 residues in the CDR3. The V and J ends lost 7 bases and 5 bases respectively, with 18 bases between them. Germline CDR1 is MNHEY and CDR2 is SVGAGI. Here the CDR3 reads CASKGEAGKNNEQFF. For the CDR3, the DNA is TGTGCCAGCAAGGGCGAAGCGGGTAAGAACAATGAGCAGTTCTTC.

The gene calls are TRBV28 and TRBJ2-7; either TRBD1 or TRBD2 may supply D (5 bases each). Germline CDR1 is MDHEN and CDR2 is SYDVKM. The CDR3 loop spans 14 amino acids. With 5 bases removed from V and 5 bases from J, the gap between germline ends came to 16 bases. The CDR3 DNA sequence: TGTGCCAGCAGTCCTTCGGGACCACACCACGAGCAGTACTTC. This gives the protein CASSPSGPHHEQYF.

The V and J genes are TRBV2 and TRBJ2-1; D call uncertain. V lost 6 bases, J lost 10 bases, and 13 bases lay in between. CDR1 is SNHLY, CDR2 FYNNEI, per germline. CDR3 length: 12 residues. In nucleotides, the CDR3 is TGTGCCAGCAGGCACGAGGCATGGGAGCAGTTCTTC. Residues: CASRHEAWEQFF.

This chain connects TRBV14 to TRBJ1-6; TRBD1 matches at 10 bases. CDR1 is SGHDN and CDR2 is FVKESK in the germline V gene. With 0 bases clipped from V and 10 bases from J, the junction kept 9 bases outside the gene matches. This CDR3 comprises 17 residues. The CDR3 protein is CASSQDWGTGVKSPLHF. CDR3 nucleotide sequence: TGTGCCAGCAGCCAAGATTGGGGGACAGGGGTGAAATCACCCCTCCACTTT.

This rearrangement joins TRBV28 to TRBJ2-2; D is unresolved. V gave up 5 bases and J gave up 5 bases, with 6 bases separating them. CDR1 MDHEN and CDR2 SYDVKM come from the germline V gene. The CDR3 loop spans 12 amino acids. This CDR3 is CASSQATGELFF. Written as DNA, the CDR3 is TGTGCCAGCAGTCAAGCGACCGGGGAGCTGTTTTTT.

This chain joins TRBV2 and TRBJ2-5; D ambiguous. V lost 3 bases and J 4 bases, leaving 9 bases between the germline ends. CDR1 is SNHLY and CDR2 is FYNNEI in the germline V gene. The CDR3 is made up of 13 amino acids. CDR3 region: CASSEDLRETQYF. DNA of the CDR3: TGTGCCAGCAGTGAGGACCTGCGAGAGACCCAGTACTTC.

The J gene is TRBJ1-1, the V gene TRBV3-1 (or the pseudogene TRBV3-2), with D unclear. The germline V gene has CDR1 LGHDT and CDR2 YNNKEL (reference sequence). CDR3 length: 14 residues. V lost 0 bases and J lost 1, with 6 bases in between. The CDR3 DNA reads TGTGCCAGCAGCCAAGATAAAGCGAACACTGAAGCTTTCTTT. This translates into CASSQDKANTEAFF.

J is TRBJ2-1 and V is TRBV2, with 10 positions matching TRBD1. In germline, CDR1 is SNHLY, CDR2 FYNNEI. The CDR3 spans 15 residues. The trim removed 7 bases at V and 7 bases at J, leaving 10 bases unmatched. The CDR3: CASTQGDRGWNEQFF. The CDR3 nucleotides read TGTGCCAGCACCCAGGGGGACAGGGGTTGGAATGAGCAGTTCTTC. Complete variable domain (other parts from reference TRBV2 and TRBJ2-1): EPEVTQTPSHQVTQMGQEVILRCVPISNHLYFYWYRQILGQKVEFLVSFYNNEISEKSEIFDDQFSVERPDGSNFTLKIRSTKLEDSAMYFCASTQGDRGWNEQFFGPGTRLTVL.

The chain employs TRBV6-2 or TRBV6-3 and TRBJ1-6, with D tentatively TRBD1 (6 bases). V dropped 5 bases and J dropped 8 bases, with 16 bases sitting between them. Germline loops: CDR1 MNHEY, CDR2 SVGEGT. There are 15 residues in the CDR3. CDR3 DNA sequence: TGTGCCAGCAGTCCGCGGACAGCCGTGGATTCACCCCTCCACTTT. As protein: CASSPRTAVDSPLHF.

The chain carries TRBV3-1 (or the pseudogene TRBV3-2) and TRBJ1-2; no clear D. Per germline, CDR1 LGHDT and CDR2 YNNKEL (reference sequence). This CDR3 has 13 residues. With 3 bases removed from V and 5 bases from J, the gap between germline ends came to 10 bases. In nucleotides, the CDR3 is TGTGCCAGCAGCCAGGAAACTTCTTATGGCTACACCTTC. Protein sequence: CASSQETSYGYTF.

This clone was seen just once. The chain carries TRBV2 and TRBJ2-7; 8 bases align to TRBD1. The CDR3 is 14 amino acids. V dropped 8 bases and J dropped 2; count of bases not matched to a gene: 8. Germline V gives CDR1 SNHLY, CDR2 FYNNEI. CDR3 in DNA: TGTGCCAGCGCCCTAGACAGGGGAACCTACGAGCAGTACTTC. This gives the protein CASALDRGTYEQYF.

The rearrangement joins TRBV2 to TRBJ2-7; no reliable D call. V was clipped by 4 bases and J by 6 bases, with 13 bases between them. The germline gives CDR1 SNHLY, CDR2 FYNNEI. The CDR3 spans 13 residues. In DNA, the CDR3 is TGTGCCAGCAGTGCTGGCCAGGCTCGCGAGCAGTACTTC. The encoded protein is CASSAGQAREQYF.

This chain joins TRBV7-3 and TRBJ2-7; D is ambiguous. V lost 2 bases and J lost 3, with 8 bases in between. CDR1 and CDR2 (germline): SGHTA, FQGTGA. This CDR3 contains 13 residues. The CDR3, as DNA: TGTGCCAGCAGCTTAGGAAACAACTACGAGCAGTACTTC. Protein product: CASSLGNNYEQYF. Complete variable domain (other parts from reference TRBV7-3 and TRBJ2-7): GAGVSQTPSNKVTEKGKYVELRCDPISGHTALYWYRQSLGQGPEFLIYFQGTGAADDSGLPNDRFFAVRPEGSVSTLKIQRTERGDSAVYLCASSLGNNYEQYFGPGTRLTVT.

V is TRBV18 and J is TRBJ2-1, with 14 bases aligning to TRBD2. J was trimmed by 8 bases and V by 3 bases; bases with no gene match: 6. CDR1 is KGHSH and CDR2 is LQKENI in the germline V gene. The CDR3 consists of 16 residues. CDR3 sequence: CASSPGLAGGFYEQFF. CDR3 in DNA: TGTGCCAGCTCACCCGGACTAGCGGGGGGTTTCTATGAGCAGTTCTTC.

The chain has TRBV5-1 and TRBJ2-3; TRBD1 is a possible D gene (5 bases). This CDR3 spans 14 amino acids. Germline CDR1 and CDR2: SGHRS and YFSETQ. Trimming left V 2 bases short and J 3 bases short, with 10 bases between. CDR3 nucleotides: TGCGCCAGCAGCTTTGCAGGGTCGACAGATACGCAGTATTTT. Protein: CASSFAGSTDTQYF.

The gene calls are TRBV12-3 or TRBV12-4 and TRBJ2-3; 7 bases agree with TRBD2. J lost 3 bases, V lost 7 bases, and 4 bases had no gene match. The CDR3 runs 13 residues. CDR3 residues: CASTWGGTDTQYF. CDR3 nucleotide sequence: TGTGCCAGCACCTGGGGGGGTACAGATACGCAGTATTTT.

The rearrangement uses TRBV9 and TRBJ2-1; no clear D gene. The CDR3 covers 12 residues. Germline loops: CDR1 SGDLS, CDR2 YYNGEE. Trimming removed 3 bases from V and 10 bases from J, with 11 bases in between. CDR3 protein: CASSGVAGEQFF. The CDR3 bases are TGTGCCAGCAGCGGCGTCGCTGGGGAGCAGTTCTTC.

This chain connects TRBV6-5 to TRBJ2-3, with 8 nucleotides matching TRBD1. The CDR3 is 15 amino acids. Germline V lookup: CDR1 MNHEY, CDR2 SVGAGI. V gave up 5 bases and J gave up 0 bases; unmatched junction bases: 4. CDR3 region: CASSRQGFSTDTQYF. The CDR3 nucleotides are TGTGCCAGCAGTAGACAGGGGTTTAGCACAGATACGCAGTATTTT.

V usage is TRBV6-5 and J usage is TRBJ2-3; 8 bases fit TRBD2. CDR1 is MNHEY and CDR2 is SVGAGI in the germline V gene. The V gene end was trimmed by 8 bases and the J gene end by 2 bases; junction bases not matched to a gene: 9. CDR3 length equals 15 residues. The CDR3 loop is CASHGAGGLTDTQYF. The CDR3 DNA reads as TGTGCCAGCCACGGGGCGGGGGGACTCACAGATACGCAGTATTTT.

This clone was observed a handful of times. The V and J genes are TRBV28 and TRBJ1-3; D gene unclear. In germline, CDR1 is MDHEN, CDR2 SYDVKM. Trimming left V 2 bases short and J 0 bases short, with 8 bases between. The CDR3 consists of 15 residues. CDR3 sequence reads: CASSLRRVSGNTIYF. DNA of the CDR3: TGTGCCAGCAGTTTAAGGAGGGTCTCTGGAAACACCATATATTTT.

This chain uses TRBV5-4 with TRBJ1-3; 9 bases map to TRBD1. Trimming removed 2 bases from V and 0 bases from J; junction bases left unmatched: 9. The CDR3 spans 18 residues. CDR1 is SGHNT, CDR2 YYREEE, per germline (reference sequence). The CDR3 DNA reads as TGTGCCAGCAGCTTACTCGGGACAGGGAGAGACTCTGGAAACACCATATATTTT. Residues: CASSLLGTGRDSGNTIYF.

This chain links TRBV5-5 with TRBJ2-7; 7 nucleotides match TRBD1. V trimming: 5 bases; J trimming: 6 bases; junction bases outside the gene matches: 11. Germline CDR1 SGHKS, CDR2 YYEKEE (reference sequence). CDR3 length: 14 amino acids. The DNA of the CDR3 is TGTGCCAGCAGGGACAGGAACCTTTGGGGCGAGCAGTACTTC. Its translation is CASRDRNLWGEQYF.

The chain is built from TRBV9 and TRBJ2-2; the match to TRBD1 covers 10 bases. CDR1 and CDR2 (germline): SGDLS, YYNGEE. The V gene end was trimmed by 6 bases and the J gene end by 4 bases; junction bases not matched to a gene: 3. The CDR3 totals 14 residues. CDR3 nucleotide sequence: TGTGCCAGCACTGGACAGGGGGGCACCGGGGAGCTGTTTTTT. This sequence encodes CASTGQGGTGELFF.

This chain uses TRBV6-5 with TRBJ1-2; a weak D match, TRBD1 (6 bases). The germline gives CDR1 MNHEY, CDR2 SVGAGI. This CDR3 spans 16 amino acids. Deletions cut 2 bases from V and 9 bases from J, with 22 bases between. Here the CDR3 reads CASSYRVRGAVNSYTF. The CDR3 coding sequence is TGTGCCAGCAGTTACCGGGTGAGGGGGGCGGTCAATAGCTACACCTTC.